This T cell receptor (beta chain) was obtained from a study of blood T cell repertoires in COVID-19. In the study overall: Acute and convalescent COVID-19 specimens originated in the United States, Italy and Spain. T cells, B-cell-depleted T cells, or PBMCs provided the cDNA or gDNA that served as material.

The CDR3 runs to 14 residues. V gave up 6 bases and J gave up 9 bases; unmatched junction bases: 6. CDR1 and CDR2 from the germline V gene are SGHTA and FQGNSA. In the original processing: Using reference gene primer amplification, nucleated cell counts were estimated. Libraries were prepared by immunoSEQ multiplex PCR; TCRdb keeps only in-frame clonotypes and omits some of them. Clonal size and the V and J genes are those of that table, whereas D and trimming came from the DNA. The profile shows about 23,000 clones, 65% to 90% of them singletons. Sequencing input: peripheral blood. The receptor was isolated from a human donor with acute or convalescent COVID-19. The donor label of this sample is uncertain. This rearrangement joins TRBV7-2 to TRBJ1-6, with TRBD1 matching over 9 bases. The CDR3 is CASRPTGGSSPLHF. Written as DNA, the CDR3 is TGTGCCAGCAGGCCGACAGGGGGTAGTTCACCCCTCCACTTT.